This TCR beta chain was sequenced in a study of blood T cell repertoires in COVID-19 (dated by TCRdb to between 2020 and 2021). Describing the broader study: Samples covering the acute and convalescent phases of COVID-19 were provided by collaborators in the United States, Italy and Spain. The material from the prospective study consisted of cDNA or gDNA derived from T cells, B-cell-depleted T cells, or PBMCs. Subjects who had been exposed to COVID-19, were actively infected with it, or had recovered from it provided the deeply sampled blood TCRbeta repertoires that made up the dataset. The repertoires were released in a freely available public database meant as a resource for research on the immune response to SARS-CoV-2. The samples were drawn from the first 160 participants of the ongoing ImmuneRACE study and from 950 to 1,500 subjects provided by 6 global collaborators. The sample metadata nearly always contained a de-identified subject ID, COVID-19 status, age in years and sex. HLA class I and class II types, where available, came from metadata supplied by the sample provider rather than from assay-based typing. Study-level results and caveats: The amount of clinical and demographic metadata varied by source and participant and was provided uncurated.

The immunoSEQ Assay, a bias-controlled multiplex PCR, was used to amplify TCRbeta CDR3 regions from genomic DNA. The source study handled its data this way. The number of nucleated cells in each sample was estimated from the amplification of reference gene primers within the assay. Sequence reads were collapsed and filtered to measure the absolute abundance of every unique TCRbeta CDR3 rearrangement. Productive Simpson clonality was computed per sample as the square root of Simpson's diversity index over productive rearrangements. In TCRdb, the immuneACCESS table is reduced to in-frame sequences with V and J assigned. These tables do not hold every clone; where another copy was compared, an unresolved V gene accounts for under half, and the others remain unexplained. D and trimming were read from the DNA, whereas the V and J calls and clone size are those reported in that table. Counted in this sample were roughly 98,000 clones; 85% to 95% of them appeared once. The ten largest clones add up to approximately 6.3% of the sample.

Based on the germline V gene, the CDR1 and CDR2 sequences are MNHEY and SVGAGI. The CDR3 holds 15 amino acids from the cysteine to the phenylalanine. This entry keeps only the CDR3 DNA: 45 bases, framed from base 1. V trim: 7 bases; J trim: 5 bases; unmatched bases: 7. To note about this clone: The antigen it recognizes is unknown. No qualities accompany the bases; no much larger clone lies one base away.

Collaborating institutions collected whole blood in K2EDTA tubes following their own protocols. For TCRbeta analysis, collaborators shipped samples as frozen whole blood, isolated PBMCs, or DNA extracted from either of those sample types. The receptor's source is a woman in her sixties with active COVID-19. The specimen sequenced was peripheral blood. The rearrangement joined TRBV6-5 to TRBJ2-5, and 13 junction bases match TRBD2. The DNA reads as follows: TGTGCCAGCACCTGGACTAGCGGGAGTTGGGAGACCCAGTACTTC. Its protein product is CASTWTSGSWETQYF.